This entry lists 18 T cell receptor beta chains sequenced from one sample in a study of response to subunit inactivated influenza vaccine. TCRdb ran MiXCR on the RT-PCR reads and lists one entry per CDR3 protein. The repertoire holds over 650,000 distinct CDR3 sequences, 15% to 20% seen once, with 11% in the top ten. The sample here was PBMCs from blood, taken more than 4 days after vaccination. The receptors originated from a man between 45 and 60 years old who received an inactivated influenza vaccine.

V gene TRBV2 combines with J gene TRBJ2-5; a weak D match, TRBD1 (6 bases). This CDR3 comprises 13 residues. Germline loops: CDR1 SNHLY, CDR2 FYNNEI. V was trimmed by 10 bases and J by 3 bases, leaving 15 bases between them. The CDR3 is CATAWDKKETQYF. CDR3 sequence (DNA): TGTGCCACAGCTTGGGACAAAAAAGAGACCCAGTACTTC.

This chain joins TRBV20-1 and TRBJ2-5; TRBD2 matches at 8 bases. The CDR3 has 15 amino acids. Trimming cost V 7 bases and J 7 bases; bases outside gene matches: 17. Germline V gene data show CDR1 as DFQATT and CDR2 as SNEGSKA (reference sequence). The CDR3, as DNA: TGCAGTGATCACCCCTCCAGTAGCGGGGTGCGGACCCAGTACTTC. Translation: CSDHPSSSGVRTQYF.

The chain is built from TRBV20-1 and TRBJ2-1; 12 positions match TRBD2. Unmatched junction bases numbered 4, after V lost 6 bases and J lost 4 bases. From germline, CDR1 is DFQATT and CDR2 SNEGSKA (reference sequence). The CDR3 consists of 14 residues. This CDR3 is CSAITSGRYNEQFF. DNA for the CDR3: TGCAGTGCCATTACTAGCGGGAGGTACAATGAGCAGTTCTTC.

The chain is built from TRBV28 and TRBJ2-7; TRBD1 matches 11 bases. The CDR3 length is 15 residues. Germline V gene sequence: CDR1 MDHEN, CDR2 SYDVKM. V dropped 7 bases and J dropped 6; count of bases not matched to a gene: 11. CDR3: CASTEQGQGAGEQYF. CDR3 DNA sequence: TGTGCCAGCACCGAACAAGGACAGGGGGCCGGCGAGCAGTACTTC.

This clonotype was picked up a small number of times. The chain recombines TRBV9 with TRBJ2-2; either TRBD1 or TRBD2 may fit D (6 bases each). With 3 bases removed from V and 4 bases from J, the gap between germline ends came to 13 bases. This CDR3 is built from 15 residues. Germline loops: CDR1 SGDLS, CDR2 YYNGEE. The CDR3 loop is CASSARTAGTGELFF. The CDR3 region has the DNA TGTGCCAGCAGCGCTCGGACAGCGGGCACCGGGGAGCTGTTTTTT. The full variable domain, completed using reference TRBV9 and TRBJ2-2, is DSGVTQTPKHLITATGQRVTLRCSPRSGDLSVYWYQQSLDQGLQFLIQYYNGEERAKGNILERFSAQQFPDLHSELNLSSLELGDSALYFCASSARTAGTGELFFGEGSRLTVL.

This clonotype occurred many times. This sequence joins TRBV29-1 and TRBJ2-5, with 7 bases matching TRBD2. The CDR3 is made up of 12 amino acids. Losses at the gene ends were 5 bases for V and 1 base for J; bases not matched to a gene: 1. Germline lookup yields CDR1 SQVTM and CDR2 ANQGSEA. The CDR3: CSVRLAQETQYF. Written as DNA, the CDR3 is TGCAGCGTTCGACTAGCCCAAGAGACCCAGTACTTC. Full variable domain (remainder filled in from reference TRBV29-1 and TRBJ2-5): SAVISQKPSRDICQRGTSLTIQCQVDSQVTMMFWYRQQPGQSLTLIATANQGSEATYESGFVIDKFPISRPNLTFSTLTVSNMSPEDSSIYLCSVRLAQETQYFGPGTRLLVL.

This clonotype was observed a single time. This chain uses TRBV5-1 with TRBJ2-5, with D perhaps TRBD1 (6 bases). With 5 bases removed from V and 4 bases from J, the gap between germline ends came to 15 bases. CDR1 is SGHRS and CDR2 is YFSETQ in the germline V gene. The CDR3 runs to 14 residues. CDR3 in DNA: TGCGCCAGCAGTCAACAGGGCGTGGGAGAGACCCAGTACTTC. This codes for CASSQQGVGETQYF. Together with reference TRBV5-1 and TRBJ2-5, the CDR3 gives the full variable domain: KAGVTQTPRYLIKTRGQQVTLSCSPISGHRSVSWYQQTPGQGLQFLFEYFSETQRNKGNFPGRFSGRQFSNSRSEMNVSTLELGDSALYLCASSQQGVGETQYFGPGTRLLVL.

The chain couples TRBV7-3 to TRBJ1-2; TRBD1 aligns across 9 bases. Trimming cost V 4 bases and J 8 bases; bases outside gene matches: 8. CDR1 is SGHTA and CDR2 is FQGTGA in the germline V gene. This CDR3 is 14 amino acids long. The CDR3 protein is CASSSTTGGNGYTF. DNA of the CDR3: TGTGCCAGCAGCTCCACGACAGGGGGGAACGGCTACACCTTC.

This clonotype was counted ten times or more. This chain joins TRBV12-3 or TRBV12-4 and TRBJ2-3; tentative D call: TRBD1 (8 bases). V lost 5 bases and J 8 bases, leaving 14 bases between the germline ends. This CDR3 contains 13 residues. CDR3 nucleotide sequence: TGTGCCAGCAGTGCCTACAGGGGGGGTACGCAGTATTTT. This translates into CASSAYRGGTQYF.

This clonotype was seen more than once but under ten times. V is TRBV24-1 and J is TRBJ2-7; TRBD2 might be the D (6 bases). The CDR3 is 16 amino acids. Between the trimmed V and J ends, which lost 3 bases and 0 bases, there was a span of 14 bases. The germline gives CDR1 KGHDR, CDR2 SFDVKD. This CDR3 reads CATSDGGTGSSYEQYF. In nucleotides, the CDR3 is TGTGCCACCAGTGATGGGGGGACTGGAAGCTCCTACGAGCAGTACTTC.

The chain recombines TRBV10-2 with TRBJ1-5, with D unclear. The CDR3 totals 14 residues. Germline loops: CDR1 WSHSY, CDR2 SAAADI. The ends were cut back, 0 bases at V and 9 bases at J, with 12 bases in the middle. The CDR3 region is CASSESSGKAPQHF. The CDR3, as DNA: TGCGCCAGCAGTGAGTCGTCTGGGAAGGCGCCCCAGCATTTT.

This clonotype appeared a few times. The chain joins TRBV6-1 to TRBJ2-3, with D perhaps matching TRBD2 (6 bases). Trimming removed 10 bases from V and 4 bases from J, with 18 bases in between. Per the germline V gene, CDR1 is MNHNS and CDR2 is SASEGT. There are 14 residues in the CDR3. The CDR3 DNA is TGTGCCACCGCACGGGGGAGGACTGCAGATACGCAGTATTTT. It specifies CATARGRTADTQYF.

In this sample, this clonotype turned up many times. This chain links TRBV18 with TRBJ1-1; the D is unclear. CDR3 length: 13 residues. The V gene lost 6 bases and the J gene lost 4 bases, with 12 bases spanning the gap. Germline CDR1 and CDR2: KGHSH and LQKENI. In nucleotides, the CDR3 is TGTGCCAGCTCCCCCAATGGTTTCACTGAAGCTTTCTTT. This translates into CASSPNGFTEAFF.

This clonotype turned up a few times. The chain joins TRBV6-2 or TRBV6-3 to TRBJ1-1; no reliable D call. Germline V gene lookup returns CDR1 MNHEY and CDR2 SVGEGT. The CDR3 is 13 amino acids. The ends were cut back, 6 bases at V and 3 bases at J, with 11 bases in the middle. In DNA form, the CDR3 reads TGTGCCAGCAGACCGGGTAGGGACACTGAAGCTTTCTTT. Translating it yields CASRPGRDTEAFF.

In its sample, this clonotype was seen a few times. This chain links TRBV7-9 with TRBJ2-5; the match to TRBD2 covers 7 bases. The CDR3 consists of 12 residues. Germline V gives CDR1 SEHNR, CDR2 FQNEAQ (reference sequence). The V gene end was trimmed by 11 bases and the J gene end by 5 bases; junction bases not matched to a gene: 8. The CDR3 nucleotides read TGTGCCGTAGGGGAGGGTTATGAGACCCAGTACTTC. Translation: CAVGEGYETQYF.

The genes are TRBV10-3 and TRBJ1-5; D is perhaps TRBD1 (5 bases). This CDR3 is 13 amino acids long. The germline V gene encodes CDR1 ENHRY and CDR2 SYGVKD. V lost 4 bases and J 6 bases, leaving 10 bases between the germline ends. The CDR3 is CAISAGGSQPQHF. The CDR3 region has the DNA TGTGCCATCAGTGCGGGGGGTAGTCAGCCCCAGCATTTT.

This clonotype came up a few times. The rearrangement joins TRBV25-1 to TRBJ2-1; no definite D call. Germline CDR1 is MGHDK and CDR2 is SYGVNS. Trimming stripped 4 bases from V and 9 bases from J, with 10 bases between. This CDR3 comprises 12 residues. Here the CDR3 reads CASSVGMIEQFF. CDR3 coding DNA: TGTGCCAGCAGTGTTGGGATGATTGAGCAGTTCTTC. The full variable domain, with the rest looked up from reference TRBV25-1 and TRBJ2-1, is EADIYQTPRYLVIGTGKKITLECSQTMGHDKMYWYQQDPGMELHLIHYSYGVNSTEKGDLSSESTVSRIRTEHFPLTLESARPSHTSQYLCASSVGMIEQFFGPGTRLTVL.

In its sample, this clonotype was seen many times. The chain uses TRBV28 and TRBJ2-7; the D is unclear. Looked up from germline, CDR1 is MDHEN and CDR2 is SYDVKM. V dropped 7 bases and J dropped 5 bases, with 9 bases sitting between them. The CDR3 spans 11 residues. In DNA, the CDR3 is TGTGCCAGCATGGTCCTGGACGAGCAGTACTTC. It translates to CASMVLDEQYF.